This T cell receptor beta chain was identified during a study of blood T cells in healthy people across ages. It was with a sample-barcoded 5' primer and a J-beta primer mix that a second PCR of roughly 6 to 11 cycles was run. MiXCR, applied by TCRdb to the 5' RACE reads, yields one record per CDR3 protein. Altogether 1.8 million or so distinct CDR3 sequences are present, 35% to 50% being singletons, with the ten largest covering 20% to 25%. Extraction yielded at least 6 micrograms of total RNA per sample. V was clipped by 4 bases and J by 8 bases, with 15 bases between them. CDR1 and CDR2 (germline): SGHTA, FQGNSA. This CDR3 spans 14 amino acids.

The genes are TRBV7-2 and TRBJ2-1, with D perhaps TRBD2 (6 bases). This sequence was found in a human donor in good health. The sample consisted of blood. The CDR3 DNA follows: TGTGCCAGCAGCTCACGGCTGGGGGGATATGAGCAGTTCTTC. Translation gives CASSSRLGGYEQFF.